These T cell receptor beta chains were read from a single sample in a study of read filtering for tumor transcriptome and immune sequencing. TCRdb re-analysed the reads in MiXCR, keeping a single row per CDR3 protein. The repertoire holds fewer than 90,000 distinct CDR3 sequences, with roughly an eighth as singletons. The sample taken for sequencing was a population of CD138-negative cells sorted from bone marrow. These receptors were collected from a donor older than 35 with multiple myeloma. Both conserved end residues are part of each CDR3. A D gene is named only where the DNA matches it firmly. The size field is filled for only some rows; it gives once, few, many or a size class.

V	size	D	J	CDR3	DNA
TRBV27	once	TRBD1	TRBJ1-1	CASNSEDRTKAFF	TGTGCCAGCAACTCGGAGGACAGGACTAAAGCTTTCTTT
TRBV11-2	NA	NA	TRBJ2-7	CASSLLFGSSYEQYF	TGTGCCAGCAGCTTACTGTTTGGCAGTTCCTACGAGCAGTACTTC
TRBV29-1	many	TRBD1	TRBJ2-1	CSGSGQGYNEQFF	TGCAGCGGAAGCGGACAGGGCTACAATGAGCAGTTCTTC
TRBV29-1	many	TRBD1	TRBJ2-1	CSADRVYNEQFF	TGCAGCGCTGACAGGGTGTACAATGAGCAGTTCTTT
TRBV20-1	many	TRBD2	TRBJ2-1	CSARDIHSSGNTYNEQFF	TGCAGTGCTAGAGATATTCACTCTAGCGGGAACACCTACAATGAGCAGTTCTTC
TRBV12-3/TRBV12-4	NA	TRBD2	TRBJ2-1	CASPLGLDSNEQFF	TGTGCCAGCCCCCTGGGACTAGACTCCAATGAGCAGTTCTTC
TRBV28	NA	NA	TRBJ1-2	CTSSSASTYGYTF	TGTACCAGCAGTAGTGCCAGTACCTATGGCTACACCTTC
TRBV2	many	NA	TRBJ2-6	CASSEALLGANVLTF	TGTGCCAGCAGTGAAGCGCTTCTGGGGGCCAACGTCCTGACTTTC
TRBV5-5	NA	TRBD1	TRBJ1-1	CASRPDRSMNTVAFF	TGTGCCAGCAGACCGGACAGGTCGATGAACACTGTAGCTTTCTTT
TRBV6-1	NA	TRBD2	TRBJ2-5	CASSDARASGETQYF	TGTGCCAGCAGTGATGCCCGGGCTAGCGGGGAGACCCAGTACTTC
TRBV7-6	many	NA	TRBJ2-3	CASSPFMGAASTDTQYF	TGTGCCAGCAGCCCATTCATGGGAGCGGCTAGCACAGATACGCAGTATTTT
TRBV4-1	many	NA	TRBJ2-7	CASSQDRRLEQYF	TGCGCCAGCAGCCAAGATCGACGACTCGAGCAGTACTTC
TRBV27	many	NA	TRBJ2-1	CASSARFSSYNEQFF	TGTGCCAGCAGTGCCCGATTTAGCTCCTACAATGAGCAGTTCTTC
TRBV9	many	NA	TRBJ2-2	CASSARHYTEGELFF	TGTGCCAGCAGCGCTAGACATTATACGGAGGGGGAGCTGTTTTTT
TRBV19	many	TRBD2	TRBJ2-3	CASSIDAGLAGADTQYF	TGTGCCAGTAGTATAGATGCTGGACTAGCCGGCGCGGATACGCAGTATTTT
TRBV12-3/TRBV12-4	many	NA	TRBJ2-2	CASSTQGPGELFF	TGTGCCAGCAGCACACAGGGCCCCGGGGAGCTGTTTTTT
TRBV5-5	many	NA	TRBJ2-7	CASSRSGGATYEQYF	TGTGCCAGCAGTCGATCAGGGGGGGCTACCTACGAGCAGTACTTC
TRBV20-1	many	NA	TRBJ1-6	CSAADRQMNSPLHF	TGCAGTGCTGCGGACCGTCAGATGAATTCACCCCTCCACTTT
TRBV4-2	many	TRBD2	TRBJ2-2	CASSQVPLLAASNTGELFF	TGTGCCAGCAGCCAAGTCCCTCTCCTAGCGGCCTCGAACACCGGGGAGCTGTTTTTT
TRBV7-9	many	TRBD1	TRBJ1-4	CASSVPGTGGEKLFF	TGTGCCAGCAGCGTGCCCGGGACAGGGGGTGAAAAACTGTTTTTT
TRBV12-3/TRBV12-4	many	NA	TRBJ1-5	CASSSGWTSNQPQHF	TGTGCCAGCAGTTCGGGGTGGACTAGCAATCAGCCCCAGCATTTT
TRBV25-1	many	NA	TRBJ2-7	CASTRPGGYEQYF	TGTGCCAGCACCAGACCCGGGGGCTACGAGCAGTACTTC
TRBV5-1	NA	NA	TRBJ1-5	CASSLEGGGDQPQHF	TGCGCCAGCAGCTTGGAGGGGGGGGGCGATCAGCCCCAGCATTTT
TRBV7-9	many	NA	TRBJ2-1	CASRRTDNEQFF	TGTGCCAGCAGGAGGACAGACAATGAGCAGTTCTTC
TRBV5-1	many	TRBD2	TRBJ2-1	CASSLEGTSPHNEQFF	TGCGCCAGCAGCTTGGAAGGGACTAGTCCCCACAATGAGCAGTTCTTC
TRBV28	many	NA	TRBJ2-3	CASSSTLGSGSTDTQYF	TGTGCCAGCAGCTCTACACTGGGAAGTGGAAGCACAGATACGCAGTATTTT
TRBV28	many	NA	TRBJ1-1	CASLGPSNTEAFF	TGTGCCAGCTTGGGACCGTCGAACACTGAAGCTTTCTTT
TRBV6-1	NA	NA	TRBJ1-1	CASSERRGKWNTEAFF	TGTGCCAGCAGTGAACGTCGGGGTAAGTGGAACACTGAAGCTTTCTTT
TRBV20-1	many	NA	TRBJ2-3	CSAPWVGTDTQYF	TGCAGCGCCCCCTGGGTGGGCACAGATACGCAGTATTTT
TRBV5-1	NA	NA	TRBJ2-5	CASSPTGSAGSETQYF	TGCGCCAGCAGCCCGACAGGCTCGGCAGGGTCAGAGACCCAGTACTTC
TRBV20-1	many	NA	TRBJ1-1	CSASRMVGNTEAFF	TGCAGTGCTAGCCGGATGGTAGGGAACACTGAAGCTTTCTTT
TRBV11-2	many	TRBD1	TRBJ2-1	CASSLTWTGGFYNEQFF	TGTGCCAGCAGCTTAACGTGGACAGGGGGTTTCTACAATGAGCAGTTCTTC
TRBV30	many	TRBD2	TRBJ2-3	CAWSVGGREEDTQYF	TGTGCCTGGAGTGTTGGCGGGAGGGAGGAAGATACGCAGTATTTT